Listed below are T cell receptor beta chains from one sample, sequenced in a study of PD-1 blockade in classical Hodgkin lymphoma. The table came from immunoSEQ multiplex PCR; TCRdb's copy has only in-frame clones and leaves some out. Of about 13,000 clones listed, 85% to 90% were seen once; the top ten hold roughly 0.51%. The material was CD4+ T cells from blood, obtained at baseline. The receptors were gathered from a human donor with classical Hodgkin lymphoma. CDR3s include the opening cysteine and the closing phenylalanine or tryptophan. Fields, in order: V gene, CDR3 protein.

>TRBV6-5
CASSVTNTIYF
>TRBV27
CASSHGLAGEQFF
>TRBV19
CASSTPPGGGYNEQFF
>TRBV4-2
CASSQGMAGLANSYEQYF
>TRBV27
CASSLYPPYVYAYEQYF
>TRBV7-9
CASSIGTVLFYNEQFF
>TRBV5-4
CASSPDPGRMRKKLFF
>TRBV28
CASSFGHKETQYF
>TRBV6-1
CASSEFLTSGYNEQFF
>TRBV10-3
CATKGQGGESYNEQFF
>TRBV18
CASSPLPLAGDSVTQYF
>TRBV6-1
CASSEVNGYQQPQHF
>TRBV5-1
CASSPSLPGQGPHEQYF
>TRBV6-5
CASSPRGANEQFF
>TRBV10-1
CASSSGTGDNEQFF
>TRBV7-2
CASSVRTRRQSRANVLTF
>TRBV10-1
CASSESGQPNIQYF
>TRBV27
CASRNRGVGTEAFF
>TRBV6-1
CASSFLAGAQDTQYF
>TRBV28
CASKSGSYEQYF
>TRBV10-3
CAISGRLAGGNGETQYF
>TRBV9
CASSVGAGANTGELFF
>TRBV4-2
CASSQDATGGPQPQHF
>TRBV7-8
CASSLGPQGQPQHF
>TRBV6-1
CASSEYENQPQHF
>TRBV9
CASSSSIGTDTQYF
>TRBV27
CASSVLGSAGELFF
>TRBV6-5
CASSYGWGGVDTQYF
>TRBV7-2
CASSLGGRLLYNEQFF
>TRBV30
CAWSSRRLASPTDTQYF
>TRBV11-2
CASSSGLVETQYF
>TRBV5-4
CASSPSTVSFSSGANVLTF
>TRBV5-4
CASSLQTGYSYNEQFF
>TRBV7-2
CASSFHWKSGGTNEKLFF
>TRBV5-1
CASSSGQGREKLFF
>TRBV15
CATSREPSGVYNEQFF
>TRBV19
CASSAGFSWFQPQHF
>TRBV6-5
CASTRDGANYGYTF
>TRBV18
CASSLSGLAYEQYF
>TRBV5-1
CASSERGGEFETQYF
>TRBV5-1
CASSSAGGSTYEQYF
>TRBV19
CASSTGTGGDGYTF
>TRBV5-1
CASSPGTGSARDIQYF
>TRBV30
CAWRSTGNTGELFF
>TRBV5-4
CASSRGLAGVADTQYF
>TRBV10-2
CASMAGRVENNSPLHF
>TRBV28
CASRGRGEGNTIYF
>TRBV5-1
CASSIGSEQYF
>TRBV9
CASSVGSGNTIYF